What follows are 20 T cell receptor beta chains derived from one specimen sequenced in a study of T-cell memory formation after mild COVID-19. TCRdb reprocessed the 5' RACE reads with MiXCR, giving one entry per CDR3 protein. The table records about 350,000 distinct CDR3 sequences, around 15% of them present only once. Sequencing was performed on PBMCs or a T cell subset sorted from them (not recorded which). These receptors all stem from a man between 18 and 29 years old who had mild COVID-19 (a few samples of this study predate the infection). Cell type and time point are not known.

There are many counts of this clonotype. The chain joins TRBV9 to TRBJ2-2; 9 bases are shared with TRBD2. Germline V CDR1 and CDR2: SGDLS, YYNGEE. Trimming removed 4 bases from V and 4 bases from J; junction bases left unmatched: 8. The CDR3 covers 16 residues. The CDR3 DNA reads TGTGCCAGCAGCAATTCAGCGGGGGGTTTCACCGGGGAGCTGTTTTTT. Translated, it gives CASSNSAGGFTGELFF.

The rearrangement uses TRBV7-8 and TRBJ2-5, with D possibly matching TRBD1 (6 bases). V gave up 5 bases and J gave up 4 bases, with 11 bases separating them. The CDR3 totals 13 residues. The V gene's germline CDR1 is SGHVS and CDR2 FQNEAQ. The DNA of the CDR3 is TGTGCCAGCAGCACACCGACAGGAGAGACCCAGTACTTC. Translated: CASSTPTGETQYF.

The chain uses TRBV7-2 and TRBJ1-1; perhaps TRBD1 as D (5 bases). CDR1 SGHTA and CDR2 FQGNSA come from the germline V gene. CDR3 length: 13 residues. Trimming took 10 bases from V and 0 from J, leaving 12 bases between them. Here the CDR3 DNA reads TGTGCCACTGGGGCAGGAGTGAACACTGAAGCTTTCTTT. It codes for CATGAGVNTEAFF.

This clonotype was detected only a few times. DNA for the CDR3: TGCGCCAGCAGCTCCGGACAGGCGGCTTTCGTGCAGTATTTT. This translates into CASSSGQAAFVQYF. The gene calls are TRBV5-1 and TRBJ2-3, with TRBD1 matching over 7 bases. The CDR3 contains 14 residues. Per germline, CDR1 SGHRS and CDR2 YFSETQ. V gave up 3 bases and J gave up 11 bases; unmatched junction bases: 12. The entire variable domain, with the rest obtained from reference TRBV5-1 and TRBJ2-3, is as follows: KAGVTQTPRYLIKTRGQQVTLSCSPISGHRSVSWYQQTPGQGLQFLFEYFSETQRNKGNFPGRFSGRQFSNSRSEMNVSTLELGDSALYLCASSSGQAAFVQYFGPGTRLTVL.

Ten or more counts support this clonotype. The J gene is TRBJ1-3, the V gene TRBV4-3, with D possibly TRBD1 on 6 matching bases. Trimming shortened V by 0 bases and J by 8 bases, and 23 bases separated the two germline ends. CDR3 length: 18 residues. CDR1 and CDR2 (germline): LGHNA, YSLEER. CDR3 region: CASSQDRRGHSTEDTIYF. CDR3 coding DNA: TGCGCCAGCAGCCAAGATCGGCGGGGGCACTCAACTGAAGACACCATATATTTT.

The chain joins TRBV5-4 to TRBJ2-7; the match to TRBD1 covers 11 bases. Losses at the gene ends were 4 bases for V and 7 bases for J; bases not matched to a gene: 4. CDR1 and CDR2 (germline): SGHNT, YYREEE (reference sequence). This CDR3 has 13 amino acids. The CDR3 coding sequence is TGTGCCAGCAGCGCTGGGACAGGGGGTGAGCAGTACGTC. This gives the protein CASSAGTGGEQYV.

This clonotype showed up just a few times. The chain employs TRBV4-3 and TRBJ2-3; D is unresolved. Germline lookup yields CDR1 LGHNA and CDR2 YSLEER. The CDR3 is 16 residues long. V was cut by 0 bases and J by 4 bases, with 14 bases left in between. CDR3: CASSQDPYRSADTQYF. Here the CDR3 DNA reads TGCGCCAGCAGCCAAGATCCTTACCGATCCGCAGATACGCAGTATTTT.

This clonotype showed up just a few times. This sequence joins TRBV3-1 and TRBJ1-6; no clear D. Trimming left V 4 bases short and J 0 bases short, with 4 bases between. In germline, CDR1 is LGHDT, CDR2 YNNKEL (reference sequence). The CDR3 totals 14 residues. This CDR3 is CASSRSSYNSPLHF. The CDR3 DNA sequence: TGTGCCAGCAGCCGGAGCTCCTATAATTCACCCCTCCACTTT.

This clonotype was seen more than once but under ten times. The rearrangement uses TRBV7-8 and TRBJ2-3; D call uncertain. CDR1 is SGHVS and CDR2 is FQNEAQ in the germline V gene. The CDR3 totals 16 residues. Trimming pared 5 bases from V and 2 bases from J, leaving 17 bases between. CDR3 coding DNA: TGTGCCAGCAGCCCCTCAGCAGCAGCCTCCACAGATACGCAGTATTTT. Translation gives CASSPSAAASTDTQYF. The variable domain in full, with the rest retrieved from reference TRBV7-8 and TRBJ2-3, is GAGVSQSPRYKVAKRGQDVALRCDPISGHVSLFWYQQALGQGPEFLTYFQNEAQLDKSGLPSDRFFAERPEGSVSTLKIQRTQQEDSAVYLCASSPSAAASTDTQYFGPGTRLTVL.

This sequence joins TRBV4-1 and TRBJ2-2; possible D gene TRBD2, 6 bases. The CDR3 loop spans 15 amino acids. In germline, CDR1 is MGHRA, CDR2 YSYEKL. V was shortened by 6 bases and J by 3 bases, with 14 bases between the two germline ends. CDR3 region: CASRLAGTHTGELFF. CDR3 DNA sequence: TGCGCCAGCAGATTGGCCGGGACTCACACCGGGGAGCTGTTTTTT.

This clonotype occurred once. The J gene is TRBJ1-5, the V gene TRBV6-1; TRBD1 agrees at 8 bases. The V and J ends lost 7 bases and 4 bases, in that order; junction bases with no gene match: 6. CDR1 is MNHNS and CDR2 is SASEGT in the germline V gene. The CDR3 covers 14 residues. In DNA, the CDR3 is TGTGCCAGCATACAGGGGGAATGGAATCAGCCCCAGCATTTT. Translating gives CASIQGEWNQPQHF.

A few counts support this clonotype. This sequence joins TRBV5-4 and TRBJ1-2; D is possibly TRBD1 (5 bases). The V and J ends lost 4 bases and 6 bases respectively, with 13 bases between them. The CDR3 sequence is 13 residues long. CDR1 is SGHNT, CDR2 YYREEE, per germline (reference sequence). The CDR3 DNA sequence: TGTGCCAGCAGCGCAACAGGTTTCGATGGCTACACCTTC. Its protein is CASSATGFDGYTF.

The V call is TRBV6-6, the J call TRBJ1-1; no definite D call. CDR1 is MNHNY and CDR2 is SVGAGI in the germline V gene (reference sequence). This CDR3 is 13 amino acids long. The ends were cut back, 7 bases at V and 6 bases at J, with 15 bases in the middle. Here the CDR3 reads CASMVDEFPEAFF. CDR3 sequence (DNA): TGTGCCAGCATGGTAGACGAGTTCCCTGAAGCTTTCTTT.

The V gene is TRBV7-2, the J gene TRBJ1-5; possibly TRBD1 for D (5 bases). The V gene's germline CDR1 is SGHTA and CDR2 FQGNSA. This CDR3 comprises 14 residues. Trimming took off 1 base at V and 6 bases at J, with 10 bases between the two ends. CDR3 region: CASSLGAGRQPQHF. CDR3 nucleotides: TGTGCCAGCAGCTTAGGGGCAGGGCGTCAGCCCCAGCATTTT.

DNA of the CDR3: TGTGCCAGCAGACCCCTCGGAGTTTCCTACGAGCAGTACTTC. The encoded protein is CASRPLGVSYEQYF. The V and J genes are TRBV7-2 and TRBJ2-7; D gene ambiguous. Trimming shortened V by 6 bases and J by 1 base, and 13 bases separated the two germline ends. Germline V CDR1 and CDR2: SGHTA, FQGNSA. The CDR3 is made up of 14 amino acids. The full variable domain, its missing parts supplied by reference TRBV7-2 and TRBJ2-7, is GAGVSQSPSNKVTEKGKDVELRCDPISGHTALYWYRQSLGQGLEFLIYFQGNSAPDKSGLPSDRFSAERTGGSVSTLTIQRTQQEDSAVYLCASRPLGVSYEQYFGPGTRLTVT.

The J gene is TRBJ1-1, the V gene TRBV29-1; 8 bases map to TRBD1. Per the germline V gene, CDR1 is SQVTM and CDR2 is ANQGSEA. This CDR3 has 18 residues. J gave up 2 bases and V 5 bases, and 19 bases lay outside the gene matches. As DNA, the CDR3 is TGCAGCGTTTCCGGTAACGGACAGGGATGGTTTAGAAACACTGAAGCTTTCTTT. Translation: CSVSGNGQGWFRNTEAFF. Full variable domain (missing parts from reference TRBV29-1 and TRBJ1-1): SAVISQKPSRDICQRGTSLTIQCQVDSQVTMMFWYRQQPGQSLTLIATANQGSEATYESGFVIDKFPISRPNLTFSTLTVSNMSPEDSSIYLCSVSGNGQGWFRNTEAFFGQGTRLTVV.

This clonotype was seen more than once but under ten times. The V and J genes are TRBV6-6 and TRBJ1-2, with D possibly matching TRBD1 (5 bases). The V and J ends lost 7 bases and 3 bases respectively, with 9 bases between them. CDR3 length equals 12 residues. Germline loops: CDR1 MNHNY, CDR2 SVGAGI (reference sequence). For the CDR3, the DNA is TGTGCCAGCATGGGGACTGACTATGGCTACACCTTC. The encoded protein is CASMGTDYGYTF.

This chain uses TRBV7-9 with TRBJ1-2; 9 nucleotides agree with TRBD1. Unmatched junction bases numbered 4, after V lost 3 bases and J lost 5 bases. The CDR3 has 14 residues. The germline V gene encodes CDR1 SEHNR and CDR2 FQNEAQ (reference sequence). The CDR3 nucleotides are TGTGCCAGCAGCTTCGAGGGACAGGGATATGGCTACACCTTC. Protein: CASSFEGQGYGYTF.

V is TRBV7-9 and J is TRBJ2-2; D remains unclear. The CDR3 covers 17 residues. Germline V gene lookup returns CDR1 SEHNR and CDR2 FQNEAQ (reference sequence). V dropped 1 base and J dropped 3 bases, with 15 bases sitting between them. DNA of the CDR3: TGTGCCAGCAGCTTAGGACGCGGCACTTTTTACACCGGGGAGCTGTTTTTT. Amino acids: CASSLGRGTFYTGELFF.

This clonotype was recorded a few times. The chain recombines TRBV12-5 with TRBJ2-6; D ambiguous. CDR1 LGHNT and CDR2 FRNRAP come from the germline V gene. This CDR3 is 12 amino acids long. V was pared by 5 bases and J by 2 bases, with 1 base between. The CDR3 is CASGAGANVLTF. The DNA for the CDR3 is TGTGCTAGTGGTGCTGGGGCCAACGTCCTGACTTTC.